Following are 3 T cell receptor beta chains from one sample sequenced in a study of blood T cell repertoires in COVID-19. Data came from immunoSEQ multiplex PCR; TCRdb stores just in-frame clones and leaves some out. The repertoire holds some 200,000 clones, around 80% seen once, with about 10% in the top ten. Sequencing was performed on peripheral blood. The receptor source for this set is a woman older than 75 with acute or convalescent COVID-19.

This clone was seen a few times. This chain links TRBV5-1 with TRBJ2-7; 11 bases line up with TRBD1. This CDR3 is built from 14 residues. V dropped 4 bases and J dropped 4; count of bases not matched to a gene: 4. Germline CDR1 reads SGHRS; CDR2 reads YFSETQ. The CDR3 spells CASSEGQGGYEQYF. For the CDR3, the DNA is TGCGCCAGCAGCGAGGGACAGGGGGGGTACGAGCAGTACTTC.

This chain links TRBV29-1 with TRBJ2-7; no firm D call. The germline V gene has CDR1 SQVTM and CDR2 ANQGSEA. The CDR3 contains 13 residues. V lost 6 bases, J lost 3 bases, and 15 bases lay in between. The CDR3 loop is CSVLLEPSYEQYF. The CDR3 nucleotides are TGCAGCGTCCTGTTGGAGCCGAGCTACGAGCAGTACTTC.

The chain uses TRBV18 and TRBJ1-5; D is perhaps TRBD1 (5 bases). Per the germline V gene, CDR1 is KGHSH and CDR2 is LQKENI. The length of the CDR3 is 15 residues. V was trimmed by 3 bases and J by 0 bases, leaving 9 bases between them. CDR3: CASSPIGDSNQPQHF. CDR3 nucleotides: TGTGCCAGCTCACCTATAGGGGATAGCAATCAGCCCCAGCATTTT.